Presented here are 27 T cell receptor beta chains from one specimen sequenced in a study of OX40 agonist ivuxolimab in advanced cancers. Some clones are missing from TCRdb's copy, which holds only in-frame ones; the method was immunoSEQ multiplex PCR. There are more than 100,000 clones in the sample; 90% to 95% occur only once, and less than 0.2% lies in the top ten. Sequencing was performed on CD4+ or CD8+ T cells sorted from blood, taken in a trial of the OX40 agonist ivuxolimab. The receptors originated from an adult with an advanced solid tumor such as melanoma, head and neck, liver or kidney cancer.

V gene TRBV18 combines with J gene TRBJ2-7; D is unclear. V lost 3 bases and J lost 2, with 14 bases in between. Germline V CDR1 and CDR2: KGHSH, LQKENI. The CDR3 sequence is 15 residues long. CDR3 in amino acids: CASSPARAEAYEQYF. The CDR3 bases are TGTGCCAGCTCACCCGCCCGGGCGGAAGCCTACGAGCAGTACTTC.

J is TRBJ1-3 and V is TRBV5-1, with D possibly TRBD1 on 5 matching bases. This CDR3 has 17 residues. Germline CDR1 is SGHRS and CDR2 is YFSETQ. V shed 2 bases and J shed 0 bases, with 15 bases lying between them. CDR3 residues: CASSLGAQANSGNTIYF. Written as DNA, the CDR3 is TGCGCCAGCAGCTTAGGGGCGCAGGCTAACTCTGGAAACACCATATATTTT.

V gene TRBV11-2 combines with J gene TRBJ1-1; no clear D. Germline CDR1 and CDR2: SGHAT and FQNNGV. The CDR3 extends over 11 amino acids. Between the trimmed V and J ends, which lost 0 bases and 8 bases, there was a span of 4 bases. The CDR3 nucleotides are TGTGCCAGCAGCTTAGAAGTAGAAGCTTTCTTT. Translating gives CASSLEVEAFF.

A single count supports this clone. This rearrangement joins TRBV6-5 to TRBJ1-1; D is unresolved. Trimming left V 0 bases short and J 5 bases short, with 13 bases between. From germline, CDR1 is MNHEY and CDR2 SVGAGI. The CDR3 is 15 residues long. This CDR3 reads CASSYSQWRWTEAFF. The CDR3 nucleotides are TGTGCCAGCAGTTACTCACAGTGGAGGTGGACTGAAGCTTTCTTT.

This chain joins TRBV2 and TRBJ2-3; 8 positions agree with TRBD2. CDR3 length: 14 residues. Trimming removed 5 bases from V and 2 bases from J; junction bases left unmatched: 3. The germline V gene has CDR1 SNHLY and CDR2 FYNNEI. The CDR3 DNA reads as TGTGCCAGCAGTCTAGCGGGTATCACAGATACGCAGTATTTT. Translating gives CASSLAGITDTQYF.

The rearrangement links TRBV29-1 to TRBJ2-3; 8 nucleotides match TRBD2. The junction had 5 bases not matched to a gene; V was cut back by 5 bases and J by 1 base. CDR3 length: 14 amino acids. CDR1 is SQVTM, CDR2 ANQGSEA, per germline. The CDR3, as DNA: TGCAGCGTTCGGGAACTAGCGGGCACAGATACGCAGTATTTT. Translated, it gives CSVRELAGTDTQYF.

V usage is TRBV5-4 and J usage is TRBJ2-5; maybe TRBD2 (6 bases). Trimming took 1 base from V and 1 from J, leaving 17 bases between them. The CDR3 extends over 17 amino acids. CDR1 is SGHNT and CDR2 is YYREEE in the germline V gene (reference sequence). CDR3 in amino acids: CASSLSGGRSFQETQYF. In DNA form, the CDR3 reads TGTGCCAGCAGCTTGAGTGGAGGGAGAAGTTTCCAAGAGACCCAGTACTTC.

The chain links TRBV30 to TRBJ1-2; D uncertain. V gave up 3 bases and J gave up 8 bases, with 16 bases separating them. Germline CDR1 and CDR2: GTSNPN and SVGIG (reference sequence). The CDR3 runs 13 residues. CDR3 residues: CAWRVPNVRGYTF. CDR3 DNA: TGTGCCTGGAGGGTACCGAATGTCCGAGGCTACACCTTC.

This chain connects TRBV6-6 to TRBJ1-1, with D perhaps TRBD1 (5 bases). This CDR3 region has 15 residues. Germline V lookup: CDR1 MNHNY, CDR2 SVGAGI (reference sequence). V dropped 0 bases and J dropped 3 bases, with 11 bases sitting between them. In DNA, the CDR3 is TGTGCCAGCAGTTACTCGCAGGGAGCGGACACTGAAGCTTTCTTT. It translates to CASSYSQGADTEAFF.

The chain links TRBV19 to TRBJ1-1; D not certain. V lost 5 bases and J 0 bases, leaving 10 bases between the germline ends. Germline lookup yields CDR1 LNHDA and CDR2 SQIVND (reference sequence). The CDR3 extends over 14 amino acids. DNA of the CDR3: TGTGCCAGTAGTCCCCAGAGCCTGAACACTGAAGCTTTCTTT. This encodes CASSPQSLNTEAFF.

The chain employs TRBV18 and TRBJ2-7; TRBD1 might be the D (5 bases). Germline V lookup: CDR1 KGHSH, CDR2 LQKENI. This CDR3 region has 14 residues. Deletions cut 2 bases from V and 3 bases from J, with 11 bases between. DNA of the CDR3: TGTGCCAGCTCACCAATCCTGGACAACTACGAGCAGTACTTC. It translates to CASSPILDNYEQYF.

The V gene is TRBV6-5, the J gene TRBJ2-1; TRBD1 agrees at 7 bases. The trim removed 7 bases at V and 8 bases at J, leaving 14 bases unmatched. The CDR3 spans 15 residues. Germline loops: CDR1 MNHEY, CDR2 SVGAGI. The CDR3 region is CASTQTGIGPHEQFF. CDR3 nucleotides: TGTGCCAGCACCCAGACAGGGATAGGTCCCCATGAGCAGTTCTTC.

The table lists this clone with a count of one. The chain is built from TRBV4-2 and TRBJ1-4, with TRBD1 matching 11 bases. The CDR3 covers 15 residues. Unmatched junction bases numbered 2, after V lost 1 base and J lost 7 bases. Germline values: CDR1 LGHNA, CDR2 YNFKEQ. As DNA, the CDR3 is TGTGCCAGCAGCCAAGGTGGGACAGGGGGTGAAAAACTGTTTTTT. Its protein is CASSQGGTGGEKLFF.

The gene calls are TRBV6-5 and TRBJ2-3; no clear D. Germline CDR1 and CDR2: MNHEY and SVGAGI. This CDR3 region has 13 residues. Trimming stripped 8 bases from V and 2 bases from J, with 11 bases between. DNA of the CDR3: TGTGCCAGCCTCCGACAATTCACAGATACGCAGTATTTT. It translates to CASLRQFTDTQYF.

This clone has only one observation. The chain recombines TRBV9 with TRBJ2-5; tentatively, D is TRBD1 or TRBD2 (6 bases each). Germline CDR1 is SGDLS and CDR2 is YYNGEE. The CDR3 length is 16 residues. V lost 4 bases to trimming and J lost 0 bases, with 16 bases between them. The CDR3 is CASSPGGIPHQETQYF. CDR3 nucleotides: TGTGCCAGCAGCCCCGGGGGCATTCCACACCAAGAGACCCAGTACTTC.

The chain has TRBV6-1 and TRBJ2-3; TRBD1 matches 11 bases. Germline trimming cut 2 bases from V and 5 bases from J; bases unmatched to any gene: 3. Germline CDR1 and CDR2: MNHNS and SASEGT. The CDR3 has 15 amino acids. The CDR3 here is CASSEPGQGGDTQYF. Here the CDR3 DNA reads TGTGCCAGCAGTGAACCGGGACAGGGGGGAGATACGCAGTATTTT.

The chain links TRBV6-5 to TRBJ1-2; TRBD1 is a possible D gene (5 bases). This CDR3 has 12 amino acids. CDR1 is MNHEY and CDR2 is SVGAGI in the germline V gene. Trimming removed 7 bases at V and 6 bases at J, with 12 bases between. The CDR3 is CASTTGRDGYTF. CDR3 in DNA: TGTGCCAGCACCACCGGCAGGGATGGCTACACCTTC.

This clone was detected once. The V and J genes are TRBV9 and TRBJ2-7; maybe TRBD1 (7 bases). V was cut by 0 bases and J by 0 bases, with 25 bases left in between. The V gene's germline CDR1 is SGDLS and CDR2 YYNGEE. CDR3 length: 20 amino acids. This chain's CDR3 is CASSVATRRDRGSYSYEQYF. CDR3 in DNA: TGTGCCAGCAGCGTAGCTACAAGGAGGGACAGAGGTTCGTACTCCTACGAGCAGTACTTC.

The V call is TRBV6-1, the J call TRBJ2-3; D ambiguous. This CDR3 comprises 11 residues. Germline CDR1 MNHNS, CDR2 SASEGT. With 8 bases removed from V and 5 bases from J, the gap between germline ends came to 8 bases. CDR3 nucleotides: TGTGCCAGCGGATGGGGAGATACGCAGTATTTT. This codes for CASGWGDTQYF.

This chain uses TRBV6-4 with TRBJ2-7, with 8 bases aligning to TRBD2. The V gene's germline CDR1 is MRHNA and CDR2 SNTAGT. This CDR3 contains 12 residues. V gave up 5 bases and J gave up 6 bases; unmatched junction bases: 3. The CDR3 reads CASSSLAGEQYF. The CDR3, as DNA: TGTGCCAGCAGTTCCCTAGCGGGCGAGCAGTACTTC.

The rearrangement joins TRBV5-6 to TRBJ2-2; 7 bases are a match to TRBD1. J was trimmed by 4 bases and V by 0 bases; bases with no gene match: 9. The CDR3 is 17 amino acids. In germline, CDR1 is SGHDT, CDR2 YYEEEE. The CDR3: CASSLGDHRGGTGELFF. CDR3 nucleotide sequence: TGTGCCAGCAGCTTGGGGGATCACAGGGGCGGCACCGGGGAGCTGTTTTTT. The full variable domain, with the rest looked up from reference TRBV5-6 and TRBJ2-2, is DAGVTQSPTHLIKTRGQQVTLRCSPKSGHDTVSWYQQALGQGPQFIFQYYEEEERQRGNFPDRFSGHQFPNYSSELNVNALLLGDSALYLCASSLGDHRGGTGELFFGEGSRLTVL.

V gene TRBV5-5 combines with J gene TRBJ1-1, with D unresolved. V lost 0 bases to trimming and J lost 3 bases, with 12 bases between them. Germline V gives CDR1 SGHKS, CDR2 YYEKEE (reference sequence). The length of the CDR3 is 15 residues. The chain's CDR3 is CASSLAIQLDTEAFF. The CDR3 nucleotides read TGTGCCAGCAGCTTGGCCATACAGTTGGACACTGAAGCTTTCTTT.

The V and J genes are TRBV28 and TRBJ1-5; D might be TRBD1 (6 bases). Germline CDR1 reads MDHEN; CDR2 reads SYDVKM. This CDR3 region has 14 residues. The CDR3 DNA sequence: TGTGCTTCGCACAGGTTAGGGGGTGGGCAGCCCCAGCATTTT. Its protein product is CASHRLGGGQPQHF.

This chain connects TRBV5-6 to TRBJ2-4; TRBD2 aligns across 8 bases. The CDR3 is 18 residues long. Germline V lookup: CDR1 SGHDT, CDR2 YYEEEE. Trimming at V came to 0 bases and at J to 0 bases, leaving 8 bases not matched to a gene. The CDR3 DNA sequence: TGTGCCAGCAGCTTGGCAAGGCGGGGGGCCCTAGCCAAAAACATTCAGTACTTC. This encodes CASSLARRGALAKNIQYF.

The chain couples TRBV19 to TRBJ1-2; D is unclear. CDR3 length: 12 residues. Germline loops: CDR1 LNHDA, CDR2 SQIVND (reference sequence). The V and J ends lost 3 bases and 7 bases respectively, with 9 bases between them. CDR3 DNA: TGTGCCAGTAGTATGGTGGGAGGTGGCTACACCTTC. This encodes CASSMVGGGYTF.

CDR3: CAARGWTNEKLFF. The DNA for the CDR3 is TGTGCTGCCAGGGGTTGGACTAATGAAAAACTGTTTTTT. The J gene is TRBJ1-4, the V gene TRBV2, with a tentative D call TRBD1 (6 bases). There are 13 residues in the CDR3. The germline V gene has CDR1 SNHLY and CDR2 FYNNEI.

This clone has only one observation. In nucleotides, the CDR3 is TGTGCCACCAGCACGCGGCGAGGGGGAACAATAAGCAATCAGCCCCAGCATTTT. Its protein is CATSTRRGGTISNQPQHF. The V gene is TRBV15, the J gene TRBJ1-5; D possibly corresponds to TRBD1 (6 bases). Germline V gene sequence: CDR1 LNHNV, CDR2 YYDKDF (reference sequence). The CDR3 totals 18 residues. V was pared by 4 bases and J by 1 base, with 20 bases between.